This passage covers 27 T cell receptor beta chains from one sample sequenced in a study of T cell repertoires in cytomegalovirus infection. These TCRs are of unknown antigen specificity. One entry per CDR3 protein, called by TCRdb with MiXCR from the reads. In the table there are fewer than 850,000 distinct CDR3 sequences, just under 30% of which are singletons. Specimen: cultured CD8+ T cells from PBMCs, collected from culture after CMV antigen stimulation. These receptors all stem from a human donor in good health (CMV status not recorded). Some clones in this sample may be carry-over from other donors' samples.

V and J are TRBV6-1 and TRBJ1-5, with TRBD1 as a possible D gene (6 bases). The V and J ends lost 4 bases and 4 bases respectively, with 11 bases between them. The CDR3 loop spans 14 amino acids. Germline loops: CDR1 MNHNS, CDR2 SASEGT. CDR3 in amino acids: CASSGRGPNQPQHF. Written as DNA, the CDR3 is TGTGCCAGCAGTGGCAGGGGCCCGAATCAGCCCCAGCATTTT.

In its sample, this clonotype was seen a few times. This chain links TRBV7-2 with TRBJ2-2, with 8 bases lining up with TRBD2. CDR3 length: 17 amino acids. Germline V gene data show CDR1 as SGHTA and CDR2 as FQGNSA. The J segment lost 5 bases and the V segment lost 3 bases, leaving 11 bases of the junction unmatched. The CDR3 protein is CASSFYPPGLGTGELFF. The CDR3 DNA reads TGTGCCAGCAGCTTTTACCCCCCGGGACTAGGGACCGGGGAGCTGTTTTTT.

This chain links TRBV5-5 with TRBJ1-5; the D is unclear. Germline V gene data show CDR1 as SGHKS and CDR2 as YYEKEE (reference sequence). Trimming left V 0 bases short and J 4 bases short, with 11 bases between. This CDR3 has 15 amino acids. CDR3 amino acids: CASSLVHLPNQPQHF. The DNA of the CDR3 is TGTGCCAGCAGCTTGGTTCACCTACCTAATCAGCCCCAGCATTTT.

A few counts support this clonotype. The J gene is TRBJ2-4, the V gene TRBV7-9, with D hard to call. The germline V gene has CDR1 SEHNR and CDR2 FQNEAQ (reference sequence). V was cut by 4 bases and J by 8 bases, with 18 bases left in between. The CDR3 length is 15 residues. The CDR3 sequence: CASSSLDRSKDIQYF. In DNA, the CDR3 is TGTGCCAGCAGCTCGTTAGACCGGTCTAAGGACATTCAGTACTTC.

V is TRBV4-1 and J is TRBJ1-2; perhaps TRBD1 as D (5 bases). V lost 0 bases and J lost 4, with 15 bases in between. The CDR3 runs 16 residues. The germline gives CDR1 MGHRA, CDR2 YSYEKL. Here the CDR3 reads CASSQEWDPIGYGYTF. The DNA for the CDR3 is TGCGCCAGCAGCCAAGAATGGGACCCCATAGGCTATGGCTACACCTTC.

This clonotype came up a few times. The chain joins TRBV6-2 or TRBV6-3 to TRBJ2-3; TRBD1 is a possible D gene (5 bases). Germline lookup yields CDR1 MNHEY and CDR2 SVGEGT. V was clipped by 8 bases and J by 1 base, with 16 bases between them. The CDR3 extends over 15 amino acids. The CDR3 coding sequence is TGTGCCAGCGGTCTAACAGGCCGTGGCACAGATACGCAGTATTTT. It encodes CASGLTGRGTDTQYF.

The V call is TRBV27, the J call TRBJ2-3, with D maybe TRBD2 (5 bases). The CDR3 loop spans 16 amino acids. Germline lookup yields CDR1 MNHEY and CDR2 SMNVEV (reference sequence). V shed 4 bases and J shed 0 bases, with 14 bases lying between them. CDR3 protein: CASSSLSGPSTDTQYF. CDR3 nucleotides: TGTGCCAGCAGTTCCCTAAGCGGACCGAGCACAGATACGCAGTATTTT.

The chain's CDR3 is CASSEGEGGVETQYF. In nucleotides, the CDR3 is TGTGCCAGCAGTGAAGGGGAAGGGGGGGTAGAGACCCAGTACTTC. This chain joins TRBV6-1 and TRBJ2-5; weak D call: TRBD2 (7 bases). This CDR3 contains 15 residues. V lost 1 base and J lost 4, with 13 bases in between. Germline values: CDR1 MNHNS, CDR2 SASEGT.

The chain carries TRBV28 and TRBJ1-5, with D tentatively TRBD1 (5 bases). The CDR3 contains 15 residues. The V end lost 5 bases, the J end lost 1 base, and 12 bases lay between the germline ends. Per the germline V gene, CDR1 is MDHEN and CDR2 is SYDVKM. The CDR3 nucleotides are TGTGCCAGCAGTCGGGACGACTTCAGCAATCAGCCCCAGCATTTT. Translated, it gives CASSRDDFSNQPQHF. The whole variable domain, filled in from reference TRBV28 and TRBJ1-5, reads DVKVTQSSRYLVKRTGEKVFLECVQDMDHENMFWYRQDPGLGLRLIYFSYDVKMKEKGDIPEGYSVSREKKERFSLILESASTNQTSMYLCASSRDDFSNQPQHFGDGTRLSIL.

This clonotype was counted only a few times. The V and J genes are TRBV4-1 and TRBJ1-1; D is unclear. CDR1 is MGHRA, CDR2 YSYEKL, per germline. This CDR3 has 15 amino acids. V dropped 2 bases and J dropped 1 base, with 11 bases sitting between them. The CDR3 DNA reads TGCGCCAGCAGCCAACAACAATTTCCGAACACTGAAGCTTTCTTT. Amino acids: CASSQQQFPNTEAFF.

This clonotype was counted many times. This rearrangement joins TRBV7-9 to TRBJ1-1; unclear D gene. This CDR3 spans 13 amino acids. V shed 5 bases and J shed 7 bases, with 14 bases lying between them. Germline V lookup: CDR1 SEHNR, CDR2 FQNEAQ (reference sequence). CDR3 coding DNA: TGTGCCAGCAGCCCAATCTTGAGGATTGAAGCTTTCTTT. This gives the protein CASSPILRIEAFF.

This clonotype was observed at least ten times. The chain employs TRBV7-9 and TRBJ1-1; TRBD1 matches 7 bases. This CDR3 is built from 14 residues. Germline-derived CDR1 and CDR2 are SEHNR and FQNEAQ (reference sequence). With 0 bases clipped from V and 5 bases from J, the junction kept 3 bases outside the gene matches. The CDR3 DNA follows: TGTGCCAGCAGCTTAGCGGCAGGGGGGACTGAAGCTTTCTTT. It specifies CASSLAAGGTEAFF.

The gene calls are TRBV2 and TRBJ2-7, with no clear D. Germline lookup yields CDR1 SNHLY and CDR2 FYNNEI. V was clipped by 3 bases and J by 5 bases, with 5 bases between them. CDR3 size: 11 residues. CDR3 in DNA: TGTGCCAGCAGTGAGAGAGACGAGCAGTACTTC. Translation gives CASSERDEQYF.

J is TRBJ1-2 and V is TRBV6-5, with D possibly TRBD1 on 5 matching bases. The CDR3 length is 15 residues. V was clipped by 1 base and J by 4 bases, with 13 bases between them. Germline CDR1 is MNHEY and CDR2 is SVGAGI. The CDR3 protein is CASSYWQGDIYGYTF. The CDR3 nucleotides are TGTGCCAGCAGTTACTGGCAGGGAGATATCTATGGCTACACCTTC.

This clonotype was seen more than once but under ten times. This chain links TRBV12-3 or TRBV12-4 with TRBJ2-5; no reliable D call. V was clipped by 3 bases and J by 0 bases, with 17 bases between them. The CDR3 length is 17 residues. DNA of the CDR3: TGTGCCAGCAGTTTGTCGCGTATGGTGGCAGACCAAGAGACCCAGTACTTC. Amino acid sequence: CASSLSRMVADQETQYF.

On this clonotype itself: A much more abundant neighbour one base away suggests this may be a read error. The V call is TRBV7-6, the J call TRBJ1-6; TRBD1 matches at 7 bases. Germline lookup yields CDR1 SGHVS and CDR2 FNYEAQ. The CDR3 is 16 residues long. The CDR3 sequence: CASSPRQGSYNSPLRF. In nucleotides, the CDR3 is TGTGCCAGCAGCCCCCGACAGGGCTCCTATAATTCACCCCTCCGCTTT.

This clonotype was found many times. V usage is TRBV7-2 and J usage is TRBJ2-5; possible D gene TRBD1, 5 bases. The CDR3 consists of 17 residues. Germline CDR1 SGHTA, CDR2 FQGNSA. V lost 5 bases, J lost 0 bases, and 19 bases lay in between. The CDR3 loop is CASSTFPDTPYQETQYF. The DNA of the CDR3 is TGTGCCAGCAGCACCTTCCCGGACACGCCGTACCAAGAGACCCAGTACTTC.

The J gene is TRBJ2-7, the V gene TRBV5-6; no clear D. V lost 4 bases and J lost 3, with 11 bases in between. This CDR3 spans 13 amino acids. The germline CDR1 and CDR2 sequences are SGHDT and YYEEEE. The CDR3 sequence is CASSPKVVYEQYF. CDR3 coding DNA: TGTGCCAGCAGCCCGAAGGTCGTCTACGAGCAGTACTTC.

The chain uses TRBV13 and TRBJ1-1; no firm D call. Deletions cut 3 bases from V and 5 bases from J, with 16 bases between. The CDR3 is made up of 15 amino acids. Germline values: CDR1 PRHDT, CDR2 FYEKMQ (reference sequence). CDR3 loop: CASSFWTQSSTEAFF. The DNA of the CDR3 is TGTGCCAGCAGCTTTTGGACTCAGAGTAGTACTGAAGCTTTCTTT.

The chain recombines TRBV4-3 with TRBJ2-3; 9 positions match TRBD2. Germline loops: CDR1 LGHNA, CDR2 YSLEER. The CDR3 extends over 17 amino acids. V trimming: 1 base; J trimming: 0 bases; junction bases outside the gene matches: 5. The CDR3 is CASSQAPSGVSTDTQYF. The CDR3 DNA sequence: TGCGCCAGCAGCCAAGCCCCTAGCGGGGTTAGCACAGATACGCAGTATTTT.

This chain connects TRBV28 to TRBJ2-7, with 11 bases lining up with TRBD2. The CDR3 consists of 16 residues. Germline-derived CDR1 and CDR2 are MDHEN and SYDVKM. Trimming cost V 5 bases and J 1 base; bases outside gene matches: 7. The CDR3 is CASSLASGGSSYEQYV. The CDR3, as DNA: TGTGCCAGCAGTCTCGCTAGCGGGGGGTCGTCCTACGAGCAGTACGTC.

This chain connects TRBV7-9 to TRBJ1-3; D remains ambiguous. Germline loops: CDR1 SEHNR, CDR2 FQNEAQ (reference sequence). V gave up 6 bases and J gave up 1 base, with 13 bases separating them. CDR3 length equals 15 residues. The CDR3 spells CASRQLEGSGNTIYF. The CDR3 DNA follows: TGTGCCAGCAGACAATTGGAGGGATCTGGAAACACCATATATTTT.

The chain joins TRBV20-1 to TRBJ2-1; the match to TRBD1 covers 9 bases. V shed 5 bases and J 7 bases; nucleotides not matched to a gene: 6. The CDR3 has 13 residues. CDR1 and CDR2 from the germline V gene are DFQATT and SNEGSKA (reference sequence). CDR3 in DNA: TGCAGTGCTGTGACAGGGGGATGGAATGAGCAGTTCTTC. Protein sequence: CSAVTGGWNEQFF.

This clonotype was seen more than once but under ten times. The V gene is TRBV28, the J gene TRBJ2-3; 13 bases map to TRBD2. Germline V gene lookup returns CDR1 MDHEN and CDR2 SYDVKM. The CDR3 totals 17 residues. After removal of 4 bases from V and 1 base from J, the junction contained 5 bases not matched to a gene. This CDR3 reads CASSWTSGGDRTDTQYF. CDR3 DNA sequence: TGTGCCAGCAGTTGGACTAGCGGGGGCGATCGCACAGATACGCAGTATTTT.

With regard to this clonotype: A read error may be the cause here, since a much bigger clone is one base away. This chain uses TRBV13 with TRBJ1-3; D gene unclear. The length of the CDR3 is 15 residues. Germline V lookup: CDR1 PRHDT, CDR2 FYEKMQ (reference sequence). The V end lost 0 bases, the J end lost 0 bases, and 6 bases lay between the germline ends. The CDR3 sequence is CASSLGAVSGNTIYF. The CDR3 nucleotides read TGTGCCAGCAGCTTAGGGGCAGTCTCTGGAAACACCATATATTTT.

The genes are TRBV6-6 and TRBJ1-1; tentative D call: TRBD1 (5 bases). The CDR3 has 14 amino acids. V was shortened by 0 bases and J by 7 bases, with 12 bases between the two germline ends. CDR1 is MNHNY, CDR2 SVGAGI, per germline (reference sequence). CDR3 loop: CASSYSGGADEAFF. In DNA form, the CDR3 reads TGTGCCAGCAGTTACTCGGGTGGGGCGGATGAAGCTTTCTTT.

The chain recombines TRBV7-3 with TRBJ1-2, with TRBD1 as a possible D gene (5 bases). V shed 2 bases and J shed 3 bases, with 16 bases lying between them. In germline, CDR1 is SGHTA, CDR2 FQGTGA. The CDR3 has 16 amino acids. CDR3 region: CASSLAYGGSDYGYTF. CDR3 nucleotide sequence: TGTGCCAGCAGCTTAGCGTACGGGGGGAGCGACTATGGCTACACCTTC.